The 8 T cell receptor beta chains in this list originate from one sample, sequenced in a study of T cells in Graves' hyperthyroidism and ophthalmopathy. TCR beta CDR3 regions were amplified from RNA transcripts. HTBI primers were the set used in a first-round RT-PCR of the TCR CDR3. TCRdb passed the multiplex PCR reads through MiXCR, listing each CDR3 protein once. Of 350,000 to 450,000 distinct CDR3 sequences in the sample, 11% to 15% are singletons; the top ten hold more than 9.5%. Sequenced: blood. The receptors stem from a woman aged 55-70 years with Graves' hyperthyroidism.

This clonotype was seen a handful of times. This rearrangement joins TRBV19 to TRBJ2-1; weak D call: TRBD1 (6 bases). V was shortened by 4 bases and J by 4 bases, with 8 bases between the two germline ends. This CDR3 is built from 13 residues. The germline V gene encodes CDR1 LNHDA and CDR2 SQIVND (reference sequence). The CDR3 loop reads CASSKDRYNEQFF. As DNA, the CDR3 is TGTGCCAGTAGTAAGGACAGATACAATGAGCAGTTCTTC.

The sample holds many counts of this clonotype. The V gene is TRBV7-9, the J gene TRBJ2-2, with 7 bases lining up with TRBD1. Per germline, CDR1 SEHNR and CDR2 FQNEAQ (reference sequence). The CDR3 loop spans 13 amino acids. The V gene end was trimmed by 5 bases and the J gene end by 13 bases; junction bases not matched to a gene: 10. In nucleotides, the CDR3 is TGTGCCAGCAGCAAAAACAGGGGAGAGTGGCTGTTTTTT. Protein product: CASSKNRGEWLFF.

Of note for this clonotype: A much larger clone lies one base from this, so it may be a read error. The rearrangement uses TRBV28 and TRBJ2-7, with D tentatively TRBD1 (5 bases). The CDR3 loop spans 13 amino acids. The germline V gene has CDR1 MDHEN and CDR2 SYDVKM. For the CDR3, the DNA is TGTGCCAGCAGTTCAGGGATCGCCTACGTGCAGTACTTC. This translates into CASSSGIAYVQYF.

The chain is built from TRBV20-1 and TRBJ2-5, with 7 bases that match TRBD1. Trimming at V came to 5 bases and at J to 5 bases, leaving 11 bases not matched to a gene. This CDR3 contains 14 residues. CDR1 and CDR2 (germline): DFQATT, SNEGSKA (reference sequence). CDR3 coding DNA: TGCAGTGCTGAAACCCCAGGGGGAATTGAGACCCAGTACTTC. Protein: CSAETPGGIETQYF.

Of note for this clonotype: A much larger clone differs from this one at a single base, so this may be a read error. V gene TRBV6-1 combines with J gene TRBJ2-1, with TRBD2 matching 7 bases. The V gene's germline CDR1 is MNHNS and CDR2 SASEGT. The CDR3 extends over 15 amino acids. Losses at the gene ends were 6 bases for V and 7 bases for J; bases not matched to a gene: 12. The CDR3 reads CASRERPAGINEQFF. The CDR3 DNA is TGTGCCAGCAGAGAAAGACCAGCGGGAATAAATGAGCAGTTCTTC.

This clonotype appeared many times. The CDR3 reads CSARVLGSSYNEQFF. The CDR3 nucleotides are TGCAGTGCTAGAGTGCTCGGAAGCTCCTACAATGAGCAGTTCTTC. The rearrangement uses TRBV20-1 and TRBJ2-1; D is unresolved. The CDR3 loop spans 15 amino acids. V was pared by 1 base and J by 0 bases, with 10 bases between. CDR1 is DFQATT and CDR2 is SNEGSKA in the germline V gene (reference sequence).

This clonotype appeared many times. This chain uses TRBV20-1 with TRBJ2-3; D gene ambiguous. Germline-derived CDR1 and CDR2 are DFQATT and SNEGSKA (reference sequence). Between the trimmed V and J ends, which lost 1 base and 2 bases, there was a span of 7 bases. This CDR3 region has 13 residues. This CDR3 reads CSARADFTDTQYF. The CDR3 DNA sequence: TGCAGTGCTAGAGCGGATTTCACAGATACGCAGTATTTT.

This clonotype occurred many times. The chain has TRBV28 and TRBJ2-7; 7 bases map to TRBD2. Germline lookup yields CDR1 MDHEN and CDR2 SYDVKM. There are 12 residues in the CDR3. The junction had 9 bases not matched to a gene; V was cut back by 9 bases and J by 7 bases. The CDR3 bases are TGTGCCAGTGGACCTGGGGGGGGAGAGCAGTACTTC. It specifies CASGPGGGEQYF.